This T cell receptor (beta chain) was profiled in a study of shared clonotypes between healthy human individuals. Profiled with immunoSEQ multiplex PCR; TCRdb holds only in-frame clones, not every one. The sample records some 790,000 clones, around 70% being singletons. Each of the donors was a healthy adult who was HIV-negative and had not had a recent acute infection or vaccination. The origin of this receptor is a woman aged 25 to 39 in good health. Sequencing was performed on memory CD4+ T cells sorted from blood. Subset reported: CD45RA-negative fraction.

CDR3 amino acids: CASSLGQTNEKLFF. The CDR3 nucleotides read TGTGCCAGCAGCTTAGGACAGACTAATGAAAAACTGTTTTTT. This chain connects TRBV7-9 to TRBJ1-4, with D maybe TRBD1 (5 bases). This CDR3 has 14 residues. CDR1 and CDR2 (germline): SEHNR, FQNEAQ (reference sequence). V was cut by 1 base and J by 2 bases, with 5 bases left in between.